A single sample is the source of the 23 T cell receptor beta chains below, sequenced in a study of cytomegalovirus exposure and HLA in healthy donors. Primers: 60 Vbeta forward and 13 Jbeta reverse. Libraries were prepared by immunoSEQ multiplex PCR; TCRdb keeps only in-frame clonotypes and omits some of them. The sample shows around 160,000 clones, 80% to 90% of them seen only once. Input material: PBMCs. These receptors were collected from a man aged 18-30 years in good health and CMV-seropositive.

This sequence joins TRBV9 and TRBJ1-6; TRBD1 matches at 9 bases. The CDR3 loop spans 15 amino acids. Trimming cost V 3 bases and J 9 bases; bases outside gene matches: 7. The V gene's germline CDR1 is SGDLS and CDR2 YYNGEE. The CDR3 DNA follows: TGTGCCAGCAGCGCACAGACAGGGGGGAGTTCACCCCTCCACTTT. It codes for CASSAQTGGSSPLHF.

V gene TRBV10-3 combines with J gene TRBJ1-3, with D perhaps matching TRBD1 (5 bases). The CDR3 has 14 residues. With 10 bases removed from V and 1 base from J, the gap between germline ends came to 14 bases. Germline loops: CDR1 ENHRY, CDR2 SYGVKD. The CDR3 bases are TGTGCCACCCAGACCGGGGGTTCTGGAAACACCATATATTTT. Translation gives CATQTGGSGNTIYF.

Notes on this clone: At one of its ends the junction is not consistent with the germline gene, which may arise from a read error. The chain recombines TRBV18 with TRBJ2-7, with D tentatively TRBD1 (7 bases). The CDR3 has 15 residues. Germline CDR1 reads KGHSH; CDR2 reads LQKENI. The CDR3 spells CTSSHDQQGGYEQYF. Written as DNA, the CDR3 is TGTACCAGCTCACACGACCAGCAGGGGGGCTACGAGCAGTACTTC.

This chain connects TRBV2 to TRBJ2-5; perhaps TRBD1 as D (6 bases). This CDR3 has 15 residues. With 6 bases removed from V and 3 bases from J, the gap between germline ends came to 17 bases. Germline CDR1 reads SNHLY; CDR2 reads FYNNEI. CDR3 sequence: CASRQETGTKETQYF. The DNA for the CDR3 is TGTGCCAGCAGGCAAGAAACAGGGACGAAAGAGACCCAGTACTTC.

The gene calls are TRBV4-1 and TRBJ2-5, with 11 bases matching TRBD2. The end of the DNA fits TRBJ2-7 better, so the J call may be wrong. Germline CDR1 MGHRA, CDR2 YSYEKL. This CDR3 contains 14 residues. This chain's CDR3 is CASSLAGGPHEQYF. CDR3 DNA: TGCGCCAGCAGCCTAGCGGGGGGGCCCCACGAGCAGTACTTC.

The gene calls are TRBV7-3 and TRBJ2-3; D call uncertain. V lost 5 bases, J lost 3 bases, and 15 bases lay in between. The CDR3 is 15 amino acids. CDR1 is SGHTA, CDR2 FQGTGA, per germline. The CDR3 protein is CASSPTPSGTDTQYF. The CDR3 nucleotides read TGTGCCAGCAGCCCGACCCCTAGTGGGACAGATACGCAGTATTTT.

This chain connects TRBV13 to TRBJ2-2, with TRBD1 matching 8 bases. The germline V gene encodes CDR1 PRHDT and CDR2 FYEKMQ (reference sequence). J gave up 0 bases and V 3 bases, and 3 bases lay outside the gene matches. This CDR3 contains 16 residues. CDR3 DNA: TGTGCCAGCAGCTTGACAGGGGCCGCGAACACCGGGGAGCTGTTTTTT. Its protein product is CASSLTGAANTGELFF.

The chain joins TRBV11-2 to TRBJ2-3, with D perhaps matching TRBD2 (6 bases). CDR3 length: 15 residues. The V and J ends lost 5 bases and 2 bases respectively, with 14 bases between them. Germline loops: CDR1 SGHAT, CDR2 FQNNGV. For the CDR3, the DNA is TGTGCCAGCAGCCGCGGGGTTAGGGACACAGATACGCAGTATTTT. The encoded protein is CASSRGVRDTDTQYF. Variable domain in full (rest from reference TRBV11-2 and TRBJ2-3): EAGVAQSPRYKIIEKRQSVAFWCNPISGHATLYWYQQILGQGPKLLIQFQNNGVVDDSQLPKDRFSAERLKGVDSTLKIQPAKLEDSAVYLCASSRGVRDTDTQYFGPGTRLTVL.

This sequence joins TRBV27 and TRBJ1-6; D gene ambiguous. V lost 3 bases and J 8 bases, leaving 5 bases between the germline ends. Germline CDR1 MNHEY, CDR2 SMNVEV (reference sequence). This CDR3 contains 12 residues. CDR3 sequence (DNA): TGTGCCAGCAGTTTTTATGATTCACCCCTCCACTTT. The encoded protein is CASSFYDSPLHF.

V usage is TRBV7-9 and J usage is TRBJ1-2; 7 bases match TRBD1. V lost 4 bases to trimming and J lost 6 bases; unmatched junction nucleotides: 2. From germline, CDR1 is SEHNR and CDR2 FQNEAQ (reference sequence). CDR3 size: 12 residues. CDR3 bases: TGTGCCAGCAGCTACGACAGGGATGGCTACACCTTC. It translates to CASSYDRDGYTF.

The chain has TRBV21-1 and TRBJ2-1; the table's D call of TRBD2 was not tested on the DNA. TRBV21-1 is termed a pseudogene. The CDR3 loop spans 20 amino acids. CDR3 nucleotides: TGTGCCAGCAGCAAAGTGGCGGGGACTAGCGGGGGGCACTCCTACAATGAGCAGTTCTTC. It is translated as CASSKVAGTSGGHSYNEQFF.

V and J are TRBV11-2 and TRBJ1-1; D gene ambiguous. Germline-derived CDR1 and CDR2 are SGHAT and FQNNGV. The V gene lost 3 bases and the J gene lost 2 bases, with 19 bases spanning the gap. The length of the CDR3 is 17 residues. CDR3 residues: CASSLSSATTANTEAFF. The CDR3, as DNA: TGTGCCAGCAGCTTGTCTTCCGCGACCACAGCCAACACTGAAGCTTTCTTT.

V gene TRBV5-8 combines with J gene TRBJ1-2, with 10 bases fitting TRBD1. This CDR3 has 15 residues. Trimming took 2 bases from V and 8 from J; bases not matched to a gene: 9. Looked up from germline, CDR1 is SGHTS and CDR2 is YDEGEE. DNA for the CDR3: TGTGCCAGCAGCTTCCGGGACAGGGGTTCGCGAGGCTACACCTTC. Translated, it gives CASSFRDRGSRGYTF.

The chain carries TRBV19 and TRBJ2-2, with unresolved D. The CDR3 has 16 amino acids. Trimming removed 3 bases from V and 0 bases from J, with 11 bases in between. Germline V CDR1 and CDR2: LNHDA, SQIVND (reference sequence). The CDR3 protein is CASSMVTEANTGELFF. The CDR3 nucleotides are TGTGCCAGTAGTATGGTTACCGAGGCGAACACCGGGGAGCTGTTTTTT.

Here the CDR3 DNA reads TGTGCCAGCAGCTTGGGCGGCGCAAGCTCCTACGAGCAGTACTTC. This codes for CASSLGGASSYEQYF. The rearrangement links TRBV5-6 to TRBJ2-7; the D is unclear. The CDR3 has 15 residues. Germline loops: CDR1 SGHDT, CDR2 YYEEEE. The germline V and J ends were trimmed by 0 bases and 0 bases, with 10 bases remaining between them.

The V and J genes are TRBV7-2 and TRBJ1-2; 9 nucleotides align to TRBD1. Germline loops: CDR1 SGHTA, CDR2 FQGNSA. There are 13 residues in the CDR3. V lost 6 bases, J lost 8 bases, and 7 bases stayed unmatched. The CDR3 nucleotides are TGTGCCAGCAGGGACAGGGGAGAGGGGGGCTACACCTTC. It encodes CASRDRGEGGYTF.

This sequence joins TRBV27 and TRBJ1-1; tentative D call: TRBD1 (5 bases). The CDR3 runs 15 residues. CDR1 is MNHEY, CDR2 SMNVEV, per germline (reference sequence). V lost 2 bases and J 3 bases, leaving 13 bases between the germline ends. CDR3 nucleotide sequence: TGTGCCAGCAGTTTAACCGGACACCTACACACTGAAGCTTTCTTT. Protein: CASSLTGHLHTEAFF.

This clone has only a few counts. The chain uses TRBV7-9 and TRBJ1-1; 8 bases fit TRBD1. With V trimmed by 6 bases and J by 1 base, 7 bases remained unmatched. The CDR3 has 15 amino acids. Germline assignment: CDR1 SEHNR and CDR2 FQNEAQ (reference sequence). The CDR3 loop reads CASRLTGQENTEAFF. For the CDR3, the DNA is TGTGCCAGCAGGTTAACGGGACAGGAGAACACTGAAGCTTTCTTT.

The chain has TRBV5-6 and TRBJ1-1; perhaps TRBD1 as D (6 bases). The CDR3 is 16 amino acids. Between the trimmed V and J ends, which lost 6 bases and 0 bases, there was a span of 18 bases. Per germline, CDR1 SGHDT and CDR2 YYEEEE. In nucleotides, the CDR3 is TGTGCCAGCAACACCCTAGGGGGGGCCCTGAACACTGAAGCTTTCTTT. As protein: CASNTLGGALNTEAFF.

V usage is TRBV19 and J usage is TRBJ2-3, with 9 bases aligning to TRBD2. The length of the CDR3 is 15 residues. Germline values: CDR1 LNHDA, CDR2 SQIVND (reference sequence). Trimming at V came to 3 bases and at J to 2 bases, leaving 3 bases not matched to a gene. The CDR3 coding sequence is TGTGCCAGTAGTATCACTAGCGGGTACACAGATACGCAGTATTTT. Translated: CASSITSGYTDTQYF.

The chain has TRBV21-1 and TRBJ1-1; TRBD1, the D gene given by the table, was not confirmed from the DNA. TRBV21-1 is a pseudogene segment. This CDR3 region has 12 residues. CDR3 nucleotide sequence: TGTGCCATCGCAGGGGGCGAGGCTGAAGCTTTCTTT. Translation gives CAIAGGEAEAFF.

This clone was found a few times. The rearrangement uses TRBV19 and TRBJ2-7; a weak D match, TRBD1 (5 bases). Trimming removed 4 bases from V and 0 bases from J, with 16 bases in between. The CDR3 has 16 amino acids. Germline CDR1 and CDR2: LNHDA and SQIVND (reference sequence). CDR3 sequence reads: CASSKTRVLSSYEQYF. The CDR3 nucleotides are TGTGCCAGTAGTAAAACCAGGGTCCTCAGCTCCTACGAGCAGTACTTC.

CDR3 sequence: CASSFGDRPYGYTF. The CDR3, as DNA: TGTGCCAGCAGCTTTGGGGACAGACCCTATGGCTACACCTTC. The rearrangement links TRBV5-6 to TRBJ1-2, with TRBD1 matching over 7 bases. The CDR3 contains 14 residues. CDR1 and CDR2 from the germline V gene are SGHDT and YYEEEE. Trimming cost V 2 bases and J 4 bases; bases outside gene matches: 5. Complete variable domain (other parts from reference TRBV5-6 and TRBJ1-2): DAGVTQSPTHLIKTRGQQVTLRCSPKSGHDTVSWYQQALGQGPQFIFQYYEEEERQRGNFPDRFSGHQFPNYSSELNVNALLLGDSALYLCASSFGDRPYGYTFGSGTRLTVV.